This record looks at one TCR beta chain sequence and its context. Its antigen is currently not known. Base quality data are lacking; no much larger clone is found one base away. At one collaborating source in Seattle, patients were enrolled during active infection and were followed longitudinally through the course of disease. Each collaborating institution followed its own protocols to collect whole blood in K2EDTA tubes. For TCRbeta analysis, collaborators shipped samples as frozen whole blood, isolated PBMCs, or DNA extracted from either of those sample types. This sample stems from a study of blood T cell repertoires in COVID-19 (TCRdb year 2020). Broadly, across the study: The collaborator samples originated in the United States, Italy and Spain and spanned the acute and convalescent phases of COVID-19. The repertoires were released in a freely available public database meant as a resource for research on the immune response to SARS-CoV-2. The prospective study material was composed of cDNA or gDNA derived from T cells, B-cell-depleted T cells, or PBMCs. Where available, HLA class I and class II types were taken from metadata supplied by the sample provider and were not determined by assay-based typing. The dataset comprised deeply sampled blood TCRbeta repertoires from subjects exposed to, actively infected with, or recovered from COVID-19. The sample metadata nearly always contained a de-identified subject ID, COVID-19 status, age in years and sex. The samples were drawn from the first 160 participants of the ongoing ImmuneRACE study and from 950 to 1,500 subjects provided by 6 global collaborators. What the research found in general, with its limitations: The quantity of clinical and demographic metadata differed by source and by participant and was supplied without curation.

The immunoSEQ Assay, a bias-controlled multiplex PCR, was used to amplify TCRbeta CDR3 regions from genomic DNA. Processing in the source paper ran as follows. Nucleated cell counts per sample were estimated from amplification of reference gene primers within the assay. Sequence reads were collapsed and filtered to measure the absolute abundance of every unique TCRbeta CDR3 rearrangement. For each sample, productive Simpson clonality was calculated by taking the square root of Simpson's diversity index across productive rearrangements. The source is immuneACCESS, and TCRdb retained only in-frame sequences with V and J called. Part of the clones is not carried over; for the studies checked, unresolved V genes explain less than half of this, and the remainder is unexplained. D and trimming come from the DNA, and the V and J calls and clone size come from that table. The sample table lists hundreds of thousands of clones, around nine tenths of them with a count of one. The ten largest make up roughly 10% of the sample.

V loses 1 base of germline sequence and J loses 3 bases, and the interval between the two ends is 9 bases. Sequences MNHEY (CDR1) and SVGAGI (CDR2) are obtained from the germline V gene. Measured from the cysteine to the phenylalanine, the CDR3 is 15 residues long. Kept here is only the CDR3 DNA, which spans 45 bases and is read in frame from base 1. The material sequenced was peripheral blood. The rearrangement combines TRBV6-5 with TRBJ2-2; TRBD2 is possibly the D segment (6 matching bases). The TCR sequence derives from a woman in her 70s with COVID-19, enrolled during active disease. The DNA reads TGTGCCAGCAGTTACTGGGGGGTGCACACCGGGGAGCTGTTTTTT. This sequence encodes CASSYWGVHTGELFF.